This T cell receptor beta chain was obtained from a study of a mutant IDH1 vaccine in newly diagnosed glioma. Overall study findings and caveats: Vaccine-induced immune responses were detected in roughly 93% of patients.

Time point denoted: week 23, last vaccination. The study gave 300 ug of mutant IDH1 20-mer peptide per vaccine dose, with topical imiquimod. Here immunoSEQ multiplex PCR was the method, and the copy in TCRdb shows in-frame clones only, minus some. The table includes approximately 67,000 clones, approximately 84% detected once. As for this clone: Its antigen remains unidentified.

This receptor was obtained from a man younger than 35 with glioma. Here the sequenced sample was PBMCs, taken from a glioma patient whose treatment included an IDH1 peptide vaccine.

The DNA for the CDR3 is TGTGCCAGCAGCTTACCCTGGACAGGGGACTACGAGCAGTACTTC. Residues: CASSLPWTGDYEQYF. This chain uses TRBV11-2 with TRBJ2-7; TRBD1 matches 9 bases. After removal of 2 bases from V and 3 bases from J, the junction contained 5 bases not matched to a gene. CDR1 SGHAT and CDR2 FQNNGV come from the germline V gene. This CDR3 region has 15 residues.